This T cell receptor (beta chain) appears in the sequencing data of a study of cytomegalovirus exposure and HLA in healthy donors. Both 60 Vbeta primers and 13 Jbeta primers went into the PCR. TCRdb keeps only in-frame clones here, not all; method: immunoSEQ multiplex PCR. The sample's table shows 200,000 to 250,000 clones. The CDR3 length is 17 residues. Germline CDR1 reads LNHNV; CDR2 reads YYDKDF (reference sequence). The ends were cut back, 0 bases at V and 5 bases at J, with 17 bases in the middle. The rearrangement uses TRBV15 and TRBJ2-1; maybe TRBD2 (6 bases). Input material: PBMCs. This receptor was taken from a girl aged 2 to 9 in good health and CMV-seropositive. The CDR3 DNA reads TGTGCCACCAGCAGAGAAAGACCTAGCGCCCTGCACAATGAGCAGTTCTTC. Protein product: CATSRERPSALHNEQFF.